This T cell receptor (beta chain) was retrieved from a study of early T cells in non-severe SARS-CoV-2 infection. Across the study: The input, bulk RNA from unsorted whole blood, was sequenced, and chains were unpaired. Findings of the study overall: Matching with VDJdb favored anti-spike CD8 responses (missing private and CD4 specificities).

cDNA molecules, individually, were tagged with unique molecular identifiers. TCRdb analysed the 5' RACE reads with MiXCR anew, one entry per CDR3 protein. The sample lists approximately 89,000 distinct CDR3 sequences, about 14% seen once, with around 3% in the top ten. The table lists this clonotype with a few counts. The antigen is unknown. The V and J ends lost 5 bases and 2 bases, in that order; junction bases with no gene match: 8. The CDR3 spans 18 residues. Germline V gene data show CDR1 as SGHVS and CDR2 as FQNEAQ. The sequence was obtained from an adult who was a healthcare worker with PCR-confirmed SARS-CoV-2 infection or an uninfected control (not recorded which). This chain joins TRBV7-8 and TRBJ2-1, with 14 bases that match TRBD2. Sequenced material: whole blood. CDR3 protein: CASSLGLAGAAAYNEQFF. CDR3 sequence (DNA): TGTGCCAGCAGCCTGGGACTAGCGGGGGCCGCTGCCTACAATGAGCAGTTCTTC.